The rows below give T cell receptor beta chains drawn from one sample of a study of T-cell reconstitution after alpha-beta-depleted transplantation in children. Using its own MiXCR run on the PCR reads, TCRdb lists one record per CDR3 protein. Here the sample spans hundreds of thousands of distinct CDR3 sequences, 30% to 35% being singletons. The material sequenced was PBMCs from the stem cell graft donor, taken from the stem cell graft. These receptors all stem from a human donor who donated a stem cell graft to a child with aplastic anemia. CDR3s include the opening cysteine and the closing phenylalanine or tryptophan. A D gene is named only where the DNA matches it firmly. Rows give clone size only sometimes, using once, few, many, or a class for an expanded clone.

.	.	TRBJ1-1	TRBV5-1	CASSLDGIHMNTEAFF	TGCGCCAGCAGCTTGGATGGCATTCATATGAACACTGAAGCTTTCTTT
.	.	TRBJ1-6	TRBV6-5	CAGSYSIIDSYNSPLHF	TGTGCCGGCAGTTACTCGATAATCGACAGCTATAATTCACCCCTCCACTTT
TRBD2	few	TRBJ2-1	TRBV4-3	CASSQEPAGAPFGSYNEQFF	TGCGCCAGCAGCCAAGAACCAGCGGGAGCACCTTTTGGCTCCTACAATGAGCAGTTCTTC
TRBD2	.	TRBJ2-1	TRBV7-2	CASSVTSGLRYNEQFF	TGTGCCAGCAGCGTAACTAGCGGGCTCCGCTACAATGAGCAGTTCTTC
.	.	TRBJ1-3	TRBV15	CATSRARGTGNTIYF	TGTGCCACCAGCAGAGCCCGGGGAACGGGAAACACCATATATTTT
.	few	TRBJ1-5	TRBV20-1	CSASNDRKNQPQHF	TGCAGTGCTAGTAATGACAGGAAGAATCAGCCCCAGCATTTT
.	.	TRBJ1-1	TRBV11-3	CASSPLLGGTEAFF	TGTGCCAGCAGCCCCTTGCTCGGGGGCACTGAAGCTTTCTTT
TRBD1	.	TRBJ1-1	TRBV15	CATSSAQGAGTGAFF	TGTGCCACCAGCAGTGCGCAGGGGGCGGGGACGGGAGCTTTCTTT
.	few	TRBJ2-7	TRBV6-2/TRBV6-3	CASRPVGAVGYEQYF	TGTGCCAGCCGTCCTGTGGGCGCTGTGGGCTACGAGCAGTACTTC
TRBD2	.	TRBJ2-7	TRBV6-1	CASSSGLAGDYEQYF	TGTGCCAGCAGCTCGGGACTAGCGGGAGACTACGAGCAGTACTTC
.	few	TRBJ1-6	TRBV25-1	CASSDPNSPLHF	TGTGCCAGCAGTGATCCCAATTCACCCCTCCACTTT
TRBD2	few	TRBJ2-3	TRBV6-1	CASKREGTDTQYF	TGTGCCAGCAAGCGGGAGGGCACAGATACGCAGTATTTT
TRBD2	.	TRBJ2-1	TRBV6-2/TRBV6-3	CASRGHSGTSPNEQFF	TGTGCCAGCAGAGGACACTCCGGGACTAGCCCGAATGAGCAGTTCTTC
.	few	TRBJ1-4	TRBV30	CAWRAKGLNHEKLFF	TGTGCCTGGAGGGCCAAGGGGCTCAATCATGAAAAACTGTTTTTT
.	.	TRBJ2-5	TRBV18	CASSPDRIQETQYF	TGTGCCAGCTCACCTGACAGGATTCAAGAGACCCAGTACTTC
.	.	TRBJ1-1	TRBV5-1	CASSLRQGPGTEAFF	TGCGCCAGCAGCTTGCGTCAGGGGCCGGGGACTGAAGCTTTCTTT
.	.	TRBJ2-6	TRBV28	CASRTGTISGANVLTF	TGTGCCAGCAGGACAGGAACGATCTCTGGGGCCAACGTCCTGACTTTC
TRBD2	.	TRBJ2-3	TRBV5-6	CASSSKLTSGMANTQYF	TGTGCCAGCAGCTCGAAGTTGACTAGCGGGATGGCAAATACGCAGTATTTT
.	few	TRBJ2-1	TRBV29-1	CSVEALRGVNEQFF	TGCAGCGTGGAGGCACTGAGGGGCGTCAATGAGCAGTTCTTC
TRBD2	few	TRBJ2-7	TRBV12-3/TRBV12-4	CASRETSGSTYEQYF	TGTGCCAGCAGGGAGACTAGCGGGAGCACCTACGAGCAGTACTTC
.	.	TRBJ1-5	TRBV7-2	CASTQSSRAQPQHF	TGTGCCAGCACCCAATCGTCCCGAGCGCAGCCCCAGCATTTT
.	.	TRBJ2-3	TRBV28	CASSSVGDSWGTDTQYF	TGTGCCAGCAGTTCTGTAGGTGACTCCTGGGGCACAGATACGCAGTATTTT
.	.	TRBJ1-1	TRBV18	CASSLISLQGGTEAFF	TGTGCCAGCTCACTAATCAGTCTACAGGGAGGGACTGAAGCTTTCTTT
TRBD1	few	TRBJ2-1	TRBV12-3/TRBV12-4	CASSKDREYKGFQFF	TGTGCCAGCAGCAAGGACAGGGAGTACAAGGGGTTTCAGTTCTTC
TRBD2	.	TRBJ2-3	TRBV6-5	CASSYQAGGPDTQYF	TGTGCCAGCAGTTATCAAGCGGGAGGGCCAGATACGCAGTATTTT
.	many	TRBJ1-5	TRBV7-2	CASSLSHRTLGYQPQHF	TGTGCCAGCAGCTTATCACACCGGACTTTAGGGTATCAGCCCCAGCATTTT
TRBD1	few	TRBJ1-5	TRBV7-4	CASSSSDRGNQPQHF	TGTGCCAGCAGCTCGTCGGACAGGGGCAATCAGCCCCAGCATTTT
.	few	TRBJ1-6	TRBV12-5	CASGRQRSSYNSPLHF	TGTGCTAGTGGAAGACAGCGCAGCTCCTATAATTCACCCCTCCACTTT
.	few	TRBJ2-1	TRBV29-1	CSVEELAQVAYNEQFF	TGCAGCGTTGAAGAATTAGCACAGGTAGCCTACAATGAGCAGTTCTTC
TRBD1	.	TRBJ2-3	TRBV12-3/TRBV12-4	CASSPDRLISTDTQYF	TGTGCCAGCAGTCCGGACAGGCTGATTAGCACAGATACGCAGTATTTT
TRBD2	few	TRBJ2-1	TRBV29-1	CSASTSGGPENEQFF	TGCAGCGCCTCAACTAGCGGGGGCCCCGAGAATGAGCAGTTCTTC
TRBD1	few	TRBJ2-3	TRBV3-1	CASSPRQGLSTDTQYF	TGTGCCAGCAGCCCACGACAGGGTTTGAGCACAGATACGCAGTATTTT
.	few	TRBJ2-7	TRBV12-3/TRBV12-4	CASTPSVGYEQYF	TGTGCCAGCACCCCGAGTGTGGGATACGAGCAGTACTTC
TRBD1	.	TRBJ1-1	TRBV29-1	CSVEGQGRSTEAFF	TGCAGCGTTGAGGGACAGGGTCGGTCAACTGAAGCTTTCTTT
.	.	TRBJ2-2	TRBV7-9	CASRGGEATGELFF	TGTGCCAGCAGGGGAGGAGAGGCAACTGGGGAGCTGTTTTTT
.	.	TRBJ2-2	TRBV6-2/TRBV6-3	CASTHAAGELFF	TGTGCCAGCACCCACGCCGCAGGGGAGCTGTTTTTT
.	few	TRBJ2-2	TRBV19	CASSIPRPSNTGELFF	TGTGCCAGTAGTATCCCCCGCCCTTCGAACACCGGGGAGCTGTTTTTT
.	.	TRBJ2-4	TRBV19	CASSRDPKDIQYF	TGTGCCAGTAGTAGGGACCCGAAGGACATTCAGTACTTC
.	.	TRBJ1-6	TRBV12-3/TRBV12-4	CASSLQGDNSPLHF	TGTGCCAGCAGTTTACAGGGTGACAATTCACCCCTCCACTTT
.	few	TRBJ2-7	TRBV4-2	CASSQDDSMISYEQYF	TGTGCCAGCAGCCAAGATGACAGTATGATCTCCTACGAGCAGTACTTC
.	.	TRBJ2-2	TRBV5-1	CASSLESLNTGELFF	TGCGCCAGCAGCTTGGAAAGCTTGAACACCGGGGAGCTGTTTTTT
.	.	TRBJ2-1	TRBV20-1	CSARARDEQFF	TGCAGTGCTAGGGCCCGGGACGAGCAGTTCTTC
.	.	TRBJ2-3	TRBV7-8	CASSLSQIGPRDTQYF	TGTGCCAGCAGCTTATCCCAGATCGGCCCCCGAGATACGCAGTATTTT
.	.	TRBJ2-7	TRBV6-6	CASMSGEQYF	TGTGCCAGCATGAGCGGCGAGCAGTACTTC
.	.	TRBJ2-4	TRBV7-2	CASSFAGGGNIQYF	TGTGCCAGCAGCTTCGCAGGGGGGGGAAACATTCAGTACTTC
.	.	TRBJ2-2	TRBV18	CASSVPGLRTGELFF	TGTGCCAGCTCAGTTCCGGGACTGCGCACCGGGGAGCTGTTTTTT
.	few	TRBJ1-1	TRBV19	CASSISTVNTEAFF	TGTGCCAGTAGTATCTCGACGGTGAACACTGAAGCTTTCTTT
TRBD1	few	TRBJ1-4	TRBV13	CASSTGGFQGTNEKLFF	TGTGCCAGCAGCACAGGGGGCTTCCAAGGGACTAATGAAAAACTGTTTTTT